This entry describes one T cell receptor beta chain. Original analysis: From reference gene primer amplification, estimates of nucleated cell counts were derived. Clones were read by immunoSEQ multiplex PCR, and TCRdb kept only the in-frame ones, dropping some. V and J calls and clone size are those listed in that table; D and trimming were worked out from the DNA. In the table there are under 200,000 clones, roughly 90% of which are singletons. These data originate in a study of blood T cell repertoires in COVID-19. About the research overall: Donors in the United States, Italy and Spain gave samples during acute or convalescent COVID-19.

The sequencing sample was made of peripheral blood. This receptor was obtained from a man aged 18 to 29 with active or convalescent COVID-19.

CDR3 nucleotides: TGTGCCAGCAGCCAAGACCTTCCGGGACTAGGGAGCACAGATACGCAGTATTTT. Amino acids: CASSQDLPGLGSTDTQYF. This rearrangement joins TRBV14 to TRBJ2-3, with TRBD2 matching 8 bases. CDR3 size: 18 residues. Germline trimming cut 0 bases from V and 0 bases from J; bases unmatched to any gene: 8. Germline-derived CDR1 and CDR2 are SGHDN and FVKESK.